This TCR beta chain was profiled in a study of CD8+ T cells in alopecia areata. Sequencing templates came from extracted RNA that was reverse transcribed into cDNA. Method: immunoSEQ multiplex PCR; TCRdb's copy keeps in-frame clones and lacks some. The top ten clones hold around a quarter of a sample with some 51,000 clones, around 96% of them seen once. The junction had 0 bases not matched to a gene; V was cut back by 6 bases and J by 0 bases. Germline V gene sequence: CDR1 MNHNS, CDR2 SASEGT. The CDR3 is 14 amino acids. The starting material was CD8+ T cells sorted from blood, obtained at week 0. This chain uses TRBV6-1 with TRBJ2-3; 10 bases line up with TRBD1. The clonotype comes from a human donor with alopecia areata. The CDR3 here is CASRDRGSTDTQYF. The CDR3 DNA follows: TGTGCCAGCAGGGACAGGGGGAGCACAGATACGCAGTATTTT.